The rows below give T cell receptor beta chains drawn from one sample of a study of T cells expressing NK-cell markers. TCRdb reanalyzed the 5' RACE reads, giving one entry per CDR3 protein sequence and no DNA. This sample carries about 370,000 distinct CDR3 sequences, with around 11% going to the ten biggest clones. Material for sequencing was blood T cells: a sorted CD56 or NKG2C T cell subset, CD4+ or CD8+ T cells, or bulk PBMC T cells (not recorded which). These receptors all come from a woman in her forties or fifties in good health. The CDR3 runs from the conserved cysteine through the conserved F or W. Each record gives: V gene, J gene, CDR3 protein.

V: TRBV27
J: TRBJ2-6
CDR3: CASSLGGRTNVLTF

V: TRBV12-3/TRBV12-4
J: TRBJ2-2
CDR3: CASSHYPDSGELFF

V: TRBV20-1
J: TRBJ2-5
CDR3: CSARVGLAGLQETQYF

V: TRBV20-1
J: TRBJ2-1
CDR3: CSAEAGTSIGEQFF

V: TRBV2
J: TRBJ1-5
CDR3: CASNGGLNQPQHF

V: TRBV6-6
J: TRBJ1-4
CDR3: CASTLGGIGNEKLFF

V: TRBV2
J: TRBJ2-3
CDR3: CASSAGLAGKDTQYF

V: TRBV20-1
J: TRBJ2-3
CDR3: CSARDFGRDTQYF

V: TRBV24-1
J: TRBJ2-1
CDR3: CATSDQLDRNEQFF

V: TRBV6-7
J: TRBJ2-5
CDR3: CASTSTGKETQYF

V: TRBV20-1
J: TRBJ2-1
CDR3: CSASIRVGGFTGNEQFF

V: TRBV21-1
J: TRBJ2-1
CDR3: CASSKLSGKTHNEQFF